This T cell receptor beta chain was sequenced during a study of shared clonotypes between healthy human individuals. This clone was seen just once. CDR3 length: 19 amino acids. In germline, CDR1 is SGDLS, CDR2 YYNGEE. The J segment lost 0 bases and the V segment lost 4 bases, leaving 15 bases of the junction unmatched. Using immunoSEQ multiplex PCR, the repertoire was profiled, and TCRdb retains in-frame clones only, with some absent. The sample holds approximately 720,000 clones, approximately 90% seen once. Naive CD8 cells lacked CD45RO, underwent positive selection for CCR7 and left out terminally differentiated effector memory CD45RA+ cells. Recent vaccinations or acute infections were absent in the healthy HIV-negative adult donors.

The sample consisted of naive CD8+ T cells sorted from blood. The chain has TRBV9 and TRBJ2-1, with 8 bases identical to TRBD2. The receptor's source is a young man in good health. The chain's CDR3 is CASSSSGTRKGGSYNEQFF. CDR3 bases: TGTGCCAGCAGCTCTTCCGGGACTAGAAAGGGGGGCTCCTACAATGAGCAGTTCTTC.